These T cell receptor beta chains were read from a single sample in a study of CD8+CD57+ T cells in acquired aplastic anemia. A single record per CDR3 protein comes from TCRdb applying MiXCR to the reads. The sample lists 150,000 to 200,000 distinct CDR3 sequences; approximately 48% were seen once. The sequenced material came from sorted CD4+, CD8+, or CD8+CD57+ T cells (not recorded which) from PBMCs. These receptors were collected from a human donor with aplastic anemia. The CDR3 runs from the conserved cysteine through the conserved F or W. A D gene is named only where the DNA matches it firmly. The size field is filled for only some rows; it gives once, few, many or a size class.

V gene: TRBV11-2; clone size: NA; J gene: TRBJ1-3; D gene: NA; CDR3 DNA: TGTGCCAGCAGCTTGACGGGGCACTCTCTCTCTGGAAACACCATATATTTT; CDR3 protein: CASSLTGHSLSGNTIYF
V gene: TRBV12-3/TRBV12-4; clone size: many; J gene: TRBJ2-2; D gene: NA; CDR3 DNA: TGTGCCAGCAGTTTAAAGGGGGGCGGGGAGCTGTTTTTT; CDR3 protein: CASSLKGGGELFF
V gene: TRBV10-3; clone size: NA; J gene: TRBJ2-5; D gene: TRBD2; CDR3 DNA: TGTGCCATCAGCGCCGGGCTAGCGGGACTAGAGACCCAGTACTTC; CDR3 protein: CAISAGLAGLETQYF
V gene: TRBV19; clone size: many; J gene: TRBJ2-1; D gene: TRBD2; CDR3 DNA: TGTGCCAGTAGTATGGCGGGGGGTACCTACAATGAGCAGTTCTTC; CDR3 protein: CASSMAGGTYNEQFF
V gene: TRBV2; clone size: NA; J gene: TRBJ2-3; D gene: NA; CDR3 DNA: TGTGCCAGCAGCGCAGTGTTTAGCACAGATACGCAGTATTTT; CDR3 protein: CASSAVFSTDTQYF
V gene: TRBV19; clone size: NA; J gene: TRBJ2-7; D gene: NA; CDR3 DNA: TGTGCCAGTAGTATCCCCGGTGGAGGGGGCGAGCAGTACTTC; CDR3 protein: CASSIPGGGGEQYF
V gene: TRBV6-6; clone size: many; J gene: TRBJ2-7; D gene: NA; CDR3 DNA: TGTGCCAGCAGTTACGGGCAGGGGGGGTACGAGCAGTACTTC; CDR3 protein: CASSYGQGGYEQYF
V gene: TRBV6-1; clone size: NA; J gene: TRBJ2-7; D gene: NA; CDR3 DNA: TGTGCCAGCAGCCCCGCACCGGCGAATTACGAGCAGTACTTC; CDR3 protein: CASSPAPANYEQYF
V gene: TRBV10-3; clone size: many; J gene: TRBJ2-7; D gene: TRBD1; CDR3 DNA: TGTGCCATCAAGAGGTCAGGGGGCTCCTACGAGCAGTACTTC; CDR3 protein: CAIKRSGGSYEQYF
V gene: TRBV19; clone size: many; J gene: TRBJ1-6; D gene: TRBD1; CDR3 DNA: TGTGCCAGTAGTCTACCTACCCTAGGACAGGGACCAAATTCACCCCTCCACTTT; CDR3 protein: CASSLPTLGQGPNSPLHF
V gene: TRBV5-1; clone size: NA; J gene: TRBJ2-7; D gene: NA; CDR3 DNA: TGCGCCAGCAGCTTGGATGGGGGACGGCAGTACTTC; CDR3 protein: CASSLDGGRQYF
V gene: TRBV7-2; clone size: NA; J gene: TRBJ1-4; D gene: NA; CDR3 DNA: TGTGCCAGCAGCTCCCTTTGGGCCCTTTCAGGTGAAAAACTGTTTTTT; CDR3 protein: CASSSLWALSGEKLFF
V gene: TRBV20-1; clone size: few; J gene: TRBJ2-3; D gene: TRBD1; CDR3 DNA: TGCAGTGCGGGGACAGTCACCTCTTCGCAGTATTTT; CDR3 protein: CSAGTVTSSQYF
V gene: TRBV7-6; clone size: NA; J gene: TRBJ2-5; D gene: NA; CDR3 DNA: TGTGCCAGCAGCTTAGAAGGTGTAGAGACCCAGTACTTC; CDR3 protein: CASSLEGVETQYF
V gene: TRBV4-2; clone size: many; J gene: TRBJ1-1; D gene: NA; CDR3 DNA: TGTGCCAGCAGCCAAGTTTCTGTTAGCGGGGACACTGAAGCTTTCTTT; CDR3 protein: CASSQVSVSGDTEAFF
V gene: TRBV7-2; clone size: NA; J gene: TRBJ1-6; D gene: NA; CDR3 DNA: TGTGCCAGCAGCTTAGATCGGAGTTCACCCCTCCACTTT; CDR3 protein: CASSLDRSSPLHF
V gene: TRBV25-1; clone size: NA; J gene: TRBJ2-2; D gene: TRBD2; CDR3 DNA: TGTGCCAGCAGTGACCGCAGCGGGAGAACCTACGGGGAGCTGTTTTTT; CDR3 protein: CASSDRSGRTYGELFF